These T cell receptor beta chains were read from a single sample in a study of blood T cell repertoires in COVID-19. Using immunoSEQ multiplex PCR, the repertoire was profiled, and TCRdb retains in-frame clones only, with some absent. The sample lists roughly 220,000 clones, about four fifths occurring once. Material for sequencing was peripheral blood. The receptors derive from a woman in her twenties or thirties who had recovered from COVID-19. Both conserved end residues are part of each CDR3. Each record gives: J gene, V gene, CDR3 protein.

TRBJ1-6,TRBV28,CASSLDRDSPLHF
TRBJ2-1,TRBV7-3,CASSSGTDYNEQFF
TRBJ2-1,TRBV19,CASSILRASKTYNEQFF
TRBJ1-2,TRBV5-1,CASSLEELGGYTF
TRBJ1-2,TRBV5-4,CASSLARDRLTANYGYTF
TRBJ2-1,TRBV13,CASSPSGTSGTYNEQFF
TRBJ2-7,TRBV12-3/TRBV12-4,CASSLVSPEQYF
TRBJ2-2,TRBV5-1,CASSLGTDRITGELFF
TRBJ1-2,TRBV20-1,CSASTGNYGYTF
TRBJ1-2,TRBV16,CASSQSVQAKTF
TRBJ1-3,TRBV9,CASSAEGATGNTIYF
TRBJ2-4,TRBV18,CASSPTPGDIQYF
TRBJ2-1,TRBV2,CASRDLGRELYNEQFF
TRBJ1-3,TRBV19,CASSMAGFSGNTIYF
TRBJ1-4,TRBV7-9,CASSSAGQGLNEKLFF
TRBJ2-3,TRBV7-6,CASSLTPGTGGRTDTQYF
TRBJ2-7,TRBV5-1,CASSLWPQGRNYEQYF
TRBJ1-3,TRBV5-1,CASGQGAGNTIYF
TRBJ2-2,TRBV15,CATSSGTSGRPGELFF
TRBJ1-2,TRBV19,CASSTRQGLFYYGYTF
TRBJ1-1,TRBV25-1,CASSVVQGGNTEAFF
TRBJ2-7,TRBV27,CASSPLAGGQYEQYF
TRBJ2-7,TRBV15,CATSRDDGAEFYEQYF
TRBJ2-3,TRBV24-1,CATSDLGGPDTQYF
TRBJ2-3,TRBV4-2,CASSHGLAGGVPDTQYF
TRBJ1-5,TRBV5-1,CASSLTGWANQPQHF
TRBJ2-7,TRBV3-1/TRBV3-2,CASSQVLWAGAEQYF
TRBJ2-2,TRBV6-2/TRBV6-3,CASSIDLPAGELFF
TRBJ1-2,TRBV6-5,CASSAQDYGYTF
TRBJ1-1,TRBV28,CASSGEGWGRENTEAFF
TRBJ2-5,TRBV24-1,CATWGGLPGETQYF
TRBJ1-2,TRBV30,CAWAGNANYGYTF
TRBJ1-1,TRBV12-3/TRBV12-4,CASSRPGSEAFF
TRBJ1-3,TRBV9,CASSSSRVHSGNTIYF
TRBJ2-4,TRBV11-3,CASSPSGTGRNIQYF
TRBJ2-1,TRBV10-1,CASSMLRDLSSYNEQFF
TRBJ2-7,TRBV7-2,CASSLSTGGRSSYEQYF
TRBJ2-1,TRBV9,CASSSRSSPTHNEQFF
TRBJ1-4,TRBV19,CASSADRGQEKLFF
TRBJ2-3,TRBV6-5,CASSYSGGISTDTQYF
TRBJ2-7,TRBV3-1/TRBV3-2,CASSQSGSRKEQYF
TRBJ1-1,TRBV7-8,CASSLAAGWGVNTEAFF
TRBJ1-5,TRBV6-1,CASSELTGGENQPQHF
TRBJ1-1,TRBV11-1,CASSFTGDTEAFF
TRBJ2-5,TRBV5-1,CASSWGLAGVRFGEETQYF
TRBJ2-7,TRBV7-2,CASSLQGLYSYEQYF
TRBJ2-2,TRBV10-3,CAISEGGLGKRNTNTGELFF
TRBJ2-5,TRBV6-2/TRBV6-3,CASSLDRAGAETQYF